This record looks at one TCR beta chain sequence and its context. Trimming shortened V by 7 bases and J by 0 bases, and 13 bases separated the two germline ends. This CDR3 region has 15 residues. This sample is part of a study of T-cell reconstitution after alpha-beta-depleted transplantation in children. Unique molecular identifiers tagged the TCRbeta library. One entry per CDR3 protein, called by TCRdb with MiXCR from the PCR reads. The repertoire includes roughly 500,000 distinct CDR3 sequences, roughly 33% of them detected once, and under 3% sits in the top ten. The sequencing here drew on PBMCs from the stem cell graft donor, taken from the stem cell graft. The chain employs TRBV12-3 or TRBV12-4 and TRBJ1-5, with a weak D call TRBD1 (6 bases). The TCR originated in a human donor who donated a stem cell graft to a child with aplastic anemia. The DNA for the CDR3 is TGTGCCAGCACCACAGGGTCGGGTAGCAATCAGCCCCAGCATTTT. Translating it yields CASTTGSGSNQPQHF.